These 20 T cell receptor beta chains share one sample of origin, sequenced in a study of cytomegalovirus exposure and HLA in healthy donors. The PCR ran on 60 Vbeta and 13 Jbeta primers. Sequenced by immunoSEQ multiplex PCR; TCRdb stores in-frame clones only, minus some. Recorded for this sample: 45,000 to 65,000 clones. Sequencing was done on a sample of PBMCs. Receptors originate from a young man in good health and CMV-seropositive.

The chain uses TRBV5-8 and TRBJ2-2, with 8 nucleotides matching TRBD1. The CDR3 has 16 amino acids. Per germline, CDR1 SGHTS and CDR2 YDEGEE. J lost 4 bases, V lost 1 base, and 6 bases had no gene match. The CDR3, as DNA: TGTGCCAGCAGCTTGCGTCAGGGGGCAGTCACCGGGGAGCTGTTTTTT. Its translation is CASSLRQGAVTGELFF.

The CDR3, as DNA: TGTGCCAGCAGTGGAGGGCAGAAGTTCTACAATGAGCAGTTCTTC. Its protein is CASSGGQKFYNEQFF. The chain joins TRBV25-1 to TRBJ2-1, with D perhaps matching TRBD2 (5 bases). This CDR3 region has 15 residues. The germline CDR1 and CDR2 sequences are MGHDK and SYGVNS. V was trimmed by 4 bases and J by 3 bases, leaving 13 bases between them.

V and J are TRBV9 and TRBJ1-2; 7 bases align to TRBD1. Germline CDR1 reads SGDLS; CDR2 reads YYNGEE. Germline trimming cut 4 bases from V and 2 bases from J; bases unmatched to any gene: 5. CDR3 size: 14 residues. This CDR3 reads CASSPRQGNYGYTF. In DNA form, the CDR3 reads TGTGCCAGCAGCCCCCGACAGGGCAACTATGGCTACACCTTC.

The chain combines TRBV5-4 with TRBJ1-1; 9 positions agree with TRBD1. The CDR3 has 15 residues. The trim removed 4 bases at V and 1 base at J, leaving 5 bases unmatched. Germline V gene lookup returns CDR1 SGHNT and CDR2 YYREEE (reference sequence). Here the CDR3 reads CASSSPGQGNTEAFF. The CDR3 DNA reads TGTGCCAGCAGCAGTCCGGGACAGGGGAACACTGAAGCTTTCTTT.

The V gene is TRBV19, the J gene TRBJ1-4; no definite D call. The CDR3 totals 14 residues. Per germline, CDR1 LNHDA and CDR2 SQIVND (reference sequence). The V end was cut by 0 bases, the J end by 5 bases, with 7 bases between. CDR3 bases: TGTGCCAGTAGTATAGAACAGAAGAATGAAAAACTGTTTTTT. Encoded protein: CASSIEQKNEKLFF.

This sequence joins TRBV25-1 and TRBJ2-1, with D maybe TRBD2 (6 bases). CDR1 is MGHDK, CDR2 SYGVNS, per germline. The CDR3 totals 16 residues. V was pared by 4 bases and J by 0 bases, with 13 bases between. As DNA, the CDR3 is TGTGCCAGCAGTGGTGCTAGCGCCAGCTCCTACAATGAGCAGTTCTTC. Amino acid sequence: CASSGASASSYNEQFF.

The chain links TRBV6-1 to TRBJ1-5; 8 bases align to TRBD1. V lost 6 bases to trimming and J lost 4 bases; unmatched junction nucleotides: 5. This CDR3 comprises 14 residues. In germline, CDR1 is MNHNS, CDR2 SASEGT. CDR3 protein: CASRPNRGNQPQHF. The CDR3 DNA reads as TGTGCCAGCAGGCCGAACAGGGGGAATCAGCCCCAGCATTTT.

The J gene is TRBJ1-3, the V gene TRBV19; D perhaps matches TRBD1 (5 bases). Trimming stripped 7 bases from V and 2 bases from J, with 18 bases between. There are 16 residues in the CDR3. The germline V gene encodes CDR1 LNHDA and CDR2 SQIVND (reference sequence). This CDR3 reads CASTQPLTATGNTIYF. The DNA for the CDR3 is TGTGCCAGTACTCAACCGCTGACAGCAACTGGAAACACCATATATTTT.

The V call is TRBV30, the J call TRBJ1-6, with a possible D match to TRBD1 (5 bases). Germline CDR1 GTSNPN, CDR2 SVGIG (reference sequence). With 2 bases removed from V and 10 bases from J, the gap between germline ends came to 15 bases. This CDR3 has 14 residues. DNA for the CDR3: TGTGCCTGGAGTCGAGACAGCCAAACGTCACCCCTCCACTTT. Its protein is CAWSRDSQTSPLHF.

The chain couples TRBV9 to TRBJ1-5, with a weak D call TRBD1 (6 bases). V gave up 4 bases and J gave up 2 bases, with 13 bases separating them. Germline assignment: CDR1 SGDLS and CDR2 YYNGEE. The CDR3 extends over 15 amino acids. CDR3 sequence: CASSRGGGGNQPQHF. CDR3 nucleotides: TGTGCCAGCAGCCGAGGGGGAGGGGGCAATCAGCCCCAGCATTTT. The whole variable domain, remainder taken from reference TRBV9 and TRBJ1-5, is DSGVTQTPKHLITATGQRVTLRCSPRSGDLSVYWYQQSLDQGLQFLIQYYNGEERAKGNILERFSAQQFPDLHSELNLSSLELGDSALYFCASSRGGGGNQPQHFGDGTRLSIL.

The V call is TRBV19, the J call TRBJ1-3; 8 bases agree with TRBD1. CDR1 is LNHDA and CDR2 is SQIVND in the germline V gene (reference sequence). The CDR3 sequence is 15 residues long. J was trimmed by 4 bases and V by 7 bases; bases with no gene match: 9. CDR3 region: CASTPGQGSGNTIYF. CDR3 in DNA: TGTGCCAGTACCCCTGGACAGGGCTCAGGAAACACCATATATTTT.

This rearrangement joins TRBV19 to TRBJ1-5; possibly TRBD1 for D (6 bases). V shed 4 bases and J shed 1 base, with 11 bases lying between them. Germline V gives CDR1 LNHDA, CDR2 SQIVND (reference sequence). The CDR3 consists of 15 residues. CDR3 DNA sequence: TGTGCCAGTAGTAAGGGAACAGGGAGCAATCAGCCCCAGCATTTT. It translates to CASSKGTGSNQPQHF.

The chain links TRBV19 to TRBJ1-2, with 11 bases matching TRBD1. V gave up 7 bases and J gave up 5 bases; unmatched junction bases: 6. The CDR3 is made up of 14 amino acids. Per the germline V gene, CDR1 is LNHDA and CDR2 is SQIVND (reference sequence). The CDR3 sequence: CASTQGTGGYGYTF. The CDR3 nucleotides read TGTGCCAGTACCCAGGGGACAGGGGGTTATGGCTACACCTTC.

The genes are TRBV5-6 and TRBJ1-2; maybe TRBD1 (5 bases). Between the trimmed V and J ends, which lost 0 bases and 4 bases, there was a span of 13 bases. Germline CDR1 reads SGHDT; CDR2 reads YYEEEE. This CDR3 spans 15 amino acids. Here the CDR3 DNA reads TGTGCCAGCAGCTTGGCCCCGACAGACCGCTATGGCTACACCTTC. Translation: CASSLAPTDRYGYTF. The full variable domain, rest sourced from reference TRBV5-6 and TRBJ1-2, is DAGVTQSPTHLIKTRGQQVTLRCSPKSGHDTVSWYQQALGQGPQFIFQYYEEEERQRGNFPDRFSGHQFPNYSSELNVNALLLGDSALYLCASSLAPTDRYGYTFGSGTRLTVV.

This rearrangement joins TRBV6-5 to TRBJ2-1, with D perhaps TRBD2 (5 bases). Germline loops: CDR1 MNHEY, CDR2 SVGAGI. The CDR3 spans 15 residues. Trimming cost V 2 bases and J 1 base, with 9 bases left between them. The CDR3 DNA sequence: TGTGCCAGCAGTTACGCGTCGGGGTCCTACAATGAGCAGTTCTTC. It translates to CASSYASGSYNEQFF.

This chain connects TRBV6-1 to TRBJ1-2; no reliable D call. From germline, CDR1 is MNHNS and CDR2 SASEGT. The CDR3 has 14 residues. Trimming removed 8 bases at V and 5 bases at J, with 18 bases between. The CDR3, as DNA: TGTGCCAGCGCGGAAGGGAGCCTTACTTATGGCTACACCTTC. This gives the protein CASAEGSLTYGYTF.

This CDR3 is CASSSIRGANEKLFF. The CDR3 DNA is TGTGCCAGCAGCTCGATCAGGGGGGCTAATGAAAAACTGTTTTTT. V gene TRBV11-2 combines with J gene TRBJ1-4; 7 positions match TRBD1. CDR1 is SGHAT, CDR2 FQNNGV, per germline. This CDR3 has 15 residues. The V and J ends lost 4 bases and 3 bases, in that order; junction bases with no gene match: 5.

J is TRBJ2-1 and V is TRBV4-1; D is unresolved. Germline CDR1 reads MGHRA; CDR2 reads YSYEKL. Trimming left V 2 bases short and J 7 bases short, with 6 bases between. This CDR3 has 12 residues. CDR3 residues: CASSQRLNEQFF. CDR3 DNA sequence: TGCGCCAGCAGCCAACGACTGAATGAGCAGTTCTTC.

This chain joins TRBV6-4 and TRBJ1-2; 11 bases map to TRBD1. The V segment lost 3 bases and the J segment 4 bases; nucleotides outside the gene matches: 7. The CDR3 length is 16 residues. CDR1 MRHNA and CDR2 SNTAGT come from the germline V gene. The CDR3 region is CASSEKSGTGGYGYTF. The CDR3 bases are TGTGCCAGCAGTGAAAAATCCGGGACAGGGGGCTATGGCTACACCTTC.

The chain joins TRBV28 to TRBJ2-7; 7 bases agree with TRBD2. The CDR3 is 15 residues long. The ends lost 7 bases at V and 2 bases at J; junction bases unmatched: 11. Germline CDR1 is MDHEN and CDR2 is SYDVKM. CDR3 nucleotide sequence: TGTGCCAGCATCAACCCTAGCGGTAAGGCCTACGAGCAGTACTTC. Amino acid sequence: CASINPSGKAYEQYF. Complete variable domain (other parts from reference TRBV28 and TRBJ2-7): DVKVTQSSRYLVKRTGEKVFLECVQDMDHENMFWYRQDPGLGLRLIYFSYDVKMKEKGDIPEGYSVSREKKERFSLILESASTNQTSMYLCASINPSGKAYEQYFGPGTRLTVT.